The rows below give T cell receptor beta chains drawn from one sample of a study of blood T cell repertoires in COVID-19. Using immunoSEQ multiplex PCR, the repertoire was profiled, and TCRdb retains in-frame clones only, with some absent. The sample lists 350,000 to 400,000 clones, 70% to 90% seen once, with roughly 7.1% in the top ten. The sequenced sample consisted of peripheral blood. The source of these receptors is a woman in her sixties or seventies with COVID-19, enrolled during active disease. The conserved cysteine and the conserved F or W are not part of the CDR3 here. A D gene is named only where the DNA matches it firmly.

d_gene | v_gene | CDR3aa
- | TRBV2 | ASSDSAGDNSPLH
TRBD2 | TRBV3-1/TRBV3-2 | ASSQGPQRGPTDTQY
- | TRBV29-1 | SVNRAAGELF
TRBD1 | TRBV5-8 | ASSPRQGVSSGYT
TRBD1 | TRBV5-5 | ASTDSTGKAGTQY
- | TRBV5-1 | ASSLSGSGGSGNTIY
TRBD1 | TRBV15 | ATSTETGGGYT
- | TRBV10-2 | ATGEGNYGYT
TRBD1 | TRBV7-2 | ASSLAGTGQSYT
TRBD1 | TRBV6-1 | ASSEINRGYSNQPQH
- | TRBV2 | ASRGEGEKLF
- | TRBV12-3/TRBV12-4 | ASSLGRGYGYT
TRBD2 | TRBV14 | ASSHPWGGRGNYNEQF
- | TRBV21-1 | ASSKVGCTGELF
- | TRBV15 | ATSTGAYNEQF
TRBD1 | TRBV9 | ASSSGTGTELNSPLH
TRBD1 | TRBV3-1/TRBV3-2 | ASSETGASGNTIY
- | TRBV5-8 | ASSLQQLNTEAF
TRBD1 | TRBV9 | ASSGKTGVGGYEQY
TRBD1 | TRBV25-1 | ASSEPSGTGGTEAF
- | TRBV11-2 | ASSLARGAEAF
- | TRBV4-2 | ASSQDGGIPSYEQY
TRBD2 | TRBV12-5 | ASGLVPFTSGGLNEQF
TRBD2 | TRBV11-3 | ASSFTSGGTQY
- | TRBV15 | ATSRGAGLLEAF
- | TRBV7-9 | ASSLDSYNEQF
TRBD2 | TRBV9 | ASTRWGGRDEQF
TRBD1 | TRBV6-5 | ASSQTGSYQPQH
- | TRBV6-5 | ASNFADYEQY
TRBD1 | TRBV7-9 | ASSLPRAGTGGRTEAF
TRBD1 | TRBV4-1 | ASSPSTGQGLNQPQH
- | TRBV21-1 | ASLCSYYEQY
TRBD1 | TRBV24-1 | ATSEPGTGNAF
TRBD1 | TRBV7-6 | ASSLGQGLSGNTIY
TRBD2 | TRBV29-1 | SLAGAGTSGNTDTQY
TRBD1 | TRBV11-3 | ASSSLEAGGISYEQY
TRBD1 | TRBV5-1 | ASSLQGARGYT
TRBD1 | TRBV27 | ASSGGQVRIGNTEAF
- | TRBV7-9 | ASSPMYGAGQPQH
- | TRBV7-8 | ASSLPLGGARGYT
TRBD1 | TRBV10-3 | AISEGTGSPGTNEKLF
TRBD1 | TRBV6-6 | ASSDGQVRDSPLH
TRBD1 | TRBV6-5 | ASSYSGTGNYGYT
TRBD1 | TRBV5-1 | ASSSGTGVGTEAF
- | TRBV7-2 | ASSLEEADTQY
TRBD1 | TRBV7-9 | ASSSGTGDYGYT
TRBD1 | TRBV11-3 | ASSFRAGGNSPLH
TRBD1 | TRBV5-4 | ASSETGGYTEAF
- | TRBV21-1 | ASLSGQGDYGYT
- | TRBV5-5 | ASSPDWVGAKAF
TRBD2 | TRBV24-1 | ATSDPGTSGDSTDTQY
- | TRBV5-4 | ASSLQGGNYGYT
- | TRBV10-3 | AISESGAGHQPQH
TRBD1 | TRBV6-5 | ASSYPAGQGGNEQF